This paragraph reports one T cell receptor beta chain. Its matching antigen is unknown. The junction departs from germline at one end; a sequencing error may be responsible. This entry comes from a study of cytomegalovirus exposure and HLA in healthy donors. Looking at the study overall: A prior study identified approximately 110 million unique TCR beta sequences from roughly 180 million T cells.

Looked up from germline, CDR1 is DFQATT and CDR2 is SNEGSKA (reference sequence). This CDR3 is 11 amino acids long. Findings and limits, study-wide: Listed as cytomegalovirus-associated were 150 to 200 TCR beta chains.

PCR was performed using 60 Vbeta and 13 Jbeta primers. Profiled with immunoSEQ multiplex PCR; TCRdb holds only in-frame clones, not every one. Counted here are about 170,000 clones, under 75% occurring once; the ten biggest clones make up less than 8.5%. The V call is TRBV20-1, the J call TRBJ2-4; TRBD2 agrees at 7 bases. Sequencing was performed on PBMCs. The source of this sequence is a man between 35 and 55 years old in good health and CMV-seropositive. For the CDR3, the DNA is TGCAGTGCTCCTTCGGCAAGCGGGGAGTCCTTC. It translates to CSAPSASGESF.